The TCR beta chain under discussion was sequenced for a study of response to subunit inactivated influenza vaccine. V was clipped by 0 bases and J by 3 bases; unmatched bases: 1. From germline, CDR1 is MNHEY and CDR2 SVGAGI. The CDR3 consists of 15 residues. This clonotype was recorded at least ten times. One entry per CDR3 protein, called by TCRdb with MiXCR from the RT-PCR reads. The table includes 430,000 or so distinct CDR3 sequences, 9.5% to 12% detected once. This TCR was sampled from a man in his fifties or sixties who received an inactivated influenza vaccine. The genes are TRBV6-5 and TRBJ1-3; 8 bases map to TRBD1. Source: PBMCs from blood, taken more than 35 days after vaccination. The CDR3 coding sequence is TGTGCCAGCAGTTACTCGGACAGGGTTGGAAACACCATATATTTT. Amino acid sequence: CASSYSDRVGNTIYF.